The source of this T cell receptor (beta chain) is a study of T cell responses to AZD1222 COVID-19 vaccine. Points from the study as a whole: Most donors were white British and more were female, and clonal diversity was possibly underestimated.

The assay was immunoSEQ multiplex PCR, and TCRdb's table has in-frame clones only and misses some. This sample yields roughly 120,000 clones, of which roughly 91% are seen a single time; 3.5% to 4% belongs to the top ten. The germline CDR1 and CDR2 sequences are SGHDN and FVKESK. V was clipped by 6 bases and J by 6 bases; unmatched bases: 8. This CDR3 is built from 14 residues. Note on this clone: The target antigen is unknown.

The chain is built from TRBV14 and TRBJ1-1; 9 nucleotides line up with TRBD1. This receptor was identified in an adult who received the AZD1222 COVID-19 vaccine. This specimen consisted of peripheral blood, obtained 28 days after the second AZD1222 dose. CDR3 amino acids: CASRLGTGSSEAFF. In DNA form, the CDR3 reads TGTGCCAGCAGGCTGGGGACAGGGAGTTCTGAAGCTTTCTTT.